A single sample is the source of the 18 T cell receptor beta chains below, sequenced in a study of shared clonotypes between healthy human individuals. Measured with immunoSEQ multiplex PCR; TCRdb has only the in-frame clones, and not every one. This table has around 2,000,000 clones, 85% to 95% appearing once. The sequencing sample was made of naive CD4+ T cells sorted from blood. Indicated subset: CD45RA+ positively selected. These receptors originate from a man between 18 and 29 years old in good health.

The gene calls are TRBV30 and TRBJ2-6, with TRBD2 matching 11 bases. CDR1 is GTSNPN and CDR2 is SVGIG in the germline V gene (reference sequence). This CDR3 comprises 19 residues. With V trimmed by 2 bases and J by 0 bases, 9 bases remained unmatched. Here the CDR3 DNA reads TGTGCCTGGAGTACGTCGCGGACTAGCGGGCGCTCTGGGGCCAACGTCCTGACTTTC. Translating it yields CAWSTSRTSGRSGANVLTF.

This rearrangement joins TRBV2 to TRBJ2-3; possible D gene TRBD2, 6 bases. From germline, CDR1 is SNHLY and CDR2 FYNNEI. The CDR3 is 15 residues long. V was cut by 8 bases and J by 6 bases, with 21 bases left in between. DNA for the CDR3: TGTGCCAGCGGGGGTAGCGGAGGCAGGCTCGATACGCAGTATTTT. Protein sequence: CASGGSGGRLDTQYF.

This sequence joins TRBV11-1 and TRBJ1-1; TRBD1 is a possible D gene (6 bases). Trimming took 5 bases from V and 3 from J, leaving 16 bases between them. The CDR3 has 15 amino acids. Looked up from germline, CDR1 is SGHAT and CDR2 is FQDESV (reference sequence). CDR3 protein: CASSITGMRDTEAFF. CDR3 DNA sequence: TGTGCCAGCAGCATTACAGGGATGAGGGACACTGAAGCTTTCTTT.

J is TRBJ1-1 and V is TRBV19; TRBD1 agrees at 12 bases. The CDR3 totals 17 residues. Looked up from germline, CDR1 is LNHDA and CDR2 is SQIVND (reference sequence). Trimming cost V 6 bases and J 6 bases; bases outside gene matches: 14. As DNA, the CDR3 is TGTGCCAGTAGCTCCGGGACAGGGGGCCGGGTTGGGGCTGAAGCTTTCTTT. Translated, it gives CASSSGTGGRVGAEAFF.

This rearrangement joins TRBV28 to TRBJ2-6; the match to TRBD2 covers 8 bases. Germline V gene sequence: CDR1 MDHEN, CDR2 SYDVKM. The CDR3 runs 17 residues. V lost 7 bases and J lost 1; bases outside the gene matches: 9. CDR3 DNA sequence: TGTGCCAGCACCCCCCGGGGGGGATCATCTGGGGCCAACGTCCTGACTTTC. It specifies CASTPRGGSSGANVLTF.

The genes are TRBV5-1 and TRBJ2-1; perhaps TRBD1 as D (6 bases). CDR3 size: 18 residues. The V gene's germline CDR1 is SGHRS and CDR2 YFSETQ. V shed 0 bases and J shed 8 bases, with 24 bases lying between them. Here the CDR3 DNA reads TGCGCCAGCAGCTTGGGGATGGTCAGTTGGACAGTCCACGATGAGCAGTTCTTC. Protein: CASSLGMVSWTVHDEQFF.

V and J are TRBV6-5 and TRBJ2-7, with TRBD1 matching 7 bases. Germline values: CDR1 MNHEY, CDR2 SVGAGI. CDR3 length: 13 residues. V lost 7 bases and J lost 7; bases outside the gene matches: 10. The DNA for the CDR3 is TGTGCCAGCACGAGGGGGCTAGACGCGGAGCAGTACTTC. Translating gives CASTRGLDAEQYF.

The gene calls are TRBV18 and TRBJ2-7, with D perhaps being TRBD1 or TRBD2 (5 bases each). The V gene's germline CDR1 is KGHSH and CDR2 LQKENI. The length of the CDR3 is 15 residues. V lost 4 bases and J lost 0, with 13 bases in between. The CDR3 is CASSLGRVSSYEQYF. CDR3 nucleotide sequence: TGTGCCAGCTCACTGGGACGGGTGAGCTCCTACGAGCAGTACTTC. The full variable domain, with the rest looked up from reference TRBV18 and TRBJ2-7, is NAGVMQNPRHLVRRRGQEARLRCSPMKGHSHVYWYRQLPEEGLKFMVYLQKENIIDESGMPKERFSAEFPKEGPSILRIQQVVRGDSAAYFCASSLGRVSSYEQYFGPGTRLTVT.

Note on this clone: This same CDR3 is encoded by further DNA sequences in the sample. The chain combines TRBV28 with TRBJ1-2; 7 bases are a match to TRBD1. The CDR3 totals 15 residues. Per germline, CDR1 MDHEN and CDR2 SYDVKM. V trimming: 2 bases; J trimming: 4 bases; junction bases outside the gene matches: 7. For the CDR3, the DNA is TGTGCCAGCAGTTTACGCGACAGGGAGGGCTATGGCTACACCTTC. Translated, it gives CASSLRDREGYGYTF.

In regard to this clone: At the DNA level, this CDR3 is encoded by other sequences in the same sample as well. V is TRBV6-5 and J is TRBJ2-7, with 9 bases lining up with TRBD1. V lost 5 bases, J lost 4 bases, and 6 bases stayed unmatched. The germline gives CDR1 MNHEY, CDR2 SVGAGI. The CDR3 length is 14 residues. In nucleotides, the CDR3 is TGTGCCAGCAGTCCCGGGACAGGGAGGTACGAGCAGTACTTC. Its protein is CASSPGTGRYEQYF.

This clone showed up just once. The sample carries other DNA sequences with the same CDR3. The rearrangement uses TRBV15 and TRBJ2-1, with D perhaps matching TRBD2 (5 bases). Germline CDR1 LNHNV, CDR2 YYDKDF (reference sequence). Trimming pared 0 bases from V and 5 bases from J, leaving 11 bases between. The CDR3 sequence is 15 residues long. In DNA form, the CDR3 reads TGTGCCACCAGCAGAGATCGGGGATCCCACAATGAGCAGTTCTTC. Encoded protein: CATSRDRGSHNEQFF.

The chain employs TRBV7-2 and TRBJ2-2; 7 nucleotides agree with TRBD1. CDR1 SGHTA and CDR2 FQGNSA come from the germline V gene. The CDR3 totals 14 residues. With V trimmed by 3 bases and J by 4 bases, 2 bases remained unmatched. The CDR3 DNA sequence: TGTGCCAGCAGCTTCGGGACAGCCACCGGGGAGCTGTTTTTT. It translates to CASSFGTATGELFF.

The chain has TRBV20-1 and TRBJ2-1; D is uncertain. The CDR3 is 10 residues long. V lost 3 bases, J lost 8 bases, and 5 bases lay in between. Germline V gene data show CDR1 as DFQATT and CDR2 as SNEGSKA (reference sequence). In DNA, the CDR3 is TGCAGTGCTAGTACCCATGAGCAGTTCTTC. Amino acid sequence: CSASTHEQFF.

CDR3 amino acids: CASSGGQYPTQYF. As DNA, the CDR3 is TGCGCCAGCAGTGGGGGACAGTATCCTACCCAGTACTTC. The rearrangement uses TRBV10-2 and TRBJ2-5; 7 nucleotides agree with TRBD1. Germline V gene lookup returns CDR1 WSHSY and CDR2 SAAADI. J was trimmed by 8 bases and V by 4 bases; bases with no gene match: 7. CDR3 length: 13 residues.

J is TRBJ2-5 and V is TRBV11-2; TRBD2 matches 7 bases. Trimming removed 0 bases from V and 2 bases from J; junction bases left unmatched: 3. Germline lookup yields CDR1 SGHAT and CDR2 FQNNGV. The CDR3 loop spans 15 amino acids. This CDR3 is CASSLDRGVQETQYF. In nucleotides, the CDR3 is TGTGCCAGCAGCTTAGATCGGGGGGTTCAAGAGACCCAGTACTTC.

CDR3 in amino acids: CASSADFLSSYEQYF. The CDR3 region has the DNA TGTGCCAGCAGCGCGGACTTCTTGAGCTCCTACGAGCAGTACTTC. The chain links TRBV6-1 to TRBJ2-7, with D possibly matching TRBD2 (5 bases). V lost 6 bases, J lost 0 bases, and 15 bases lay in between. From germline, CDR1 is MNHNS and CDR2 SASEGT. This CDR3 is built from 15 residues.

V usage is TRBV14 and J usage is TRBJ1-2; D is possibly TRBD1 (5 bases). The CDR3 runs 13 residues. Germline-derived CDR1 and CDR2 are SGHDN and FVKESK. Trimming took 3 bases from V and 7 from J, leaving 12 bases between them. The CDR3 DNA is TGTGCCAGCAGCCAGGGGGTCGTGGGTGGCTACACCTTC. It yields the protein CASSQGVVGGYTF.

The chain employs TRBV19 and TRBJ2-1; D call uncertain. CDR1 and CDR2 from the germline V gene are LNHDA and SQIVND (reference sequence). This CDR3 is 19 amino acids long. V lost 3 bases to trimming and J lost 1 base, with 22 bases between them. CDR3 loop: CASSIPAGKKYASYNEQFF. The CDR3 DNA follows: TGTGCCAGTAGTATTCCGGCAGGAAAAAAATACGCATCCTACAATGAGCAGTTCTTC.